This T cell receptor beta chain originates from a study of shared clonotypes between healthy human individuals. Background on the study: The study used three CD4 naive, three CD4 memory, two CD8 naive and one CD8 memory plate per donor.

Genomic DNA of each subset was evenly split across several immunoSEQ plates. TCRdb's table, derived via immunoSEQ multiplex PCR, lists solely in-frame clones and lacks some. The sample includes over a million clones, 65% to 80% of them seen just once. On this clone itself: Its antigen is undetermined.

The donor cohort consisted entirely of Caucasian adults residing in Nashville, Tennessee. V was clipped by 0 bases and J by 8 bases; unmatched bases: 10. The germline CDR1 and CDR2 sequences are LGHNA and YNFKEQ. The CDR3 has 18 residues. Whole-study findings and limits: Generally, naive subsets came out with larger estimated richness than memory subsets.

Sequencing was performed on memory CD4+ T cells sorted from blood. The subset was: CD45RA-negative fraction. The chain links TRBV4-2 to TRBJ2-1, with 13 positions matching TRBD2. This TCR came from a man aged 18-30 years in good health. The CDR3 DNA reads TGTGCCAGCAGCCAAGATACTAGCGGGGGGGCATTCGTAGATGAGCAGTTCTTC. This sequence encodes CASSQDTSGGAFVDEQFF.